A selection of T cell receptor beta chains follows, all from one sample in a study of monozygotic twins with inflammatory bowel disease. No DNA is given; TCRdb re-called the 5' RACE reads and lists each CDR3 protein once. The sample totals approximately 160,000 distinct CDR3 sequences. The specimen was blood. The receptors derive from a human donor with ulcerative colitis or Crohn's disease, or a healthy co-twin of an affected twin (not recorded which). The CDR3 runs from the conserved cysteine through the conserved F or W.

length: 15
V: TRBV20-1
J: TRBJ1-4
CDR3: CSAPTGTGGSNGLFF

length: 15
V: TRBV11-2
J: TRBJ2-1
CDR3: CASSLEPHPGNEQFF

length: 15
V: TRBV10-3
J: TRBJ2-3
CDR3: CAISPLAGGPDTQYF

length: 16
V: TRBV9
J: TRBJ2-5
CDR3: CASSEIRTGPGETQYF

length: 12
V: TRBV29-1
J: TRBJ2-3
CDR3: CSGSLGRDTQYF

length: 15
V: TRBV7-3
J: TRBJ1-5
CDR3: CASSLELARRQPQHF

length: 17
V: TRBV6-5
J: TRBJ2-1
CDR3: CASSYSILRDDYNEQFF

length: 15
V: TRBV2
J: TRBJ2-2
CDR3: CASRIAGGPGGELFF

length: 13
V: TRBV7-2
J: TRBJ2-7
CDR3: CASSFAPSYEQYF

length: 14
V: TRBV28
J: TRBJ2-5
CDR3: CASSTLFRKEAQYF

length: 17
V: TRBV5-1
J: TRBJ1-6
CDR3: CASSLVGGGASNSPLHF

length: 18
V: TRBV18
J: TRBJ1-1
CDR3: CASSPEQQGSGPNTEAFF

length: 12
V: TRBV7-9
J: TRBJ1-2
CDR3: CASNGVNYGYTF

length: 12
V: TRBV10-3
J: TRBJ2-3
CDR3: CAISEWGDTQYF

length: 16
V: TRBV5-1
J: TRBJ2-1
CDR3: CASTLTGTSATNEQFF

length: 13
V: TRBV6-5
J: TRBJ2-4
CDR3: CASSSGTGDIQYF

length: 17
V: TRBV7-9
J: TRBJ1-5
CDR3: CASTSGGGRLPNQPQHF

length: 15
V: TRBV19
J: TRBJ1-5
CDR3: CASSIRDDSNQPQHF

length: 12
V: TRBV10-3
J: TRBJ2-7
CDR3: CAISESSYEQYF

length: 14
V: TRBV7-6
J: TRBJ2-7
CDR3: CASSSGLAGVEQYF

length: 16
V: TRBV12-3/TRBV12-4
J: TRBJ2-3
CDR3: CASSFPLAASTDTQYF

length: 15
V: TRBV10-3
J: TRBJ2-3
CDR3: CAISQTSGSTDTQYF

length: 15
V: TRBV12-3/TRBV12-4
J: TRBJ1-5
CDR3: CASSIGQGAIQPQHF

length: 13
V: TRBV5-1
J: TRBJ2-3
CDR3: CASSLGGTDTQYF

length: 12
V: TRBV20-1
J: TRBJ2-7
CDR3: CSASVGSYEQYF

length: 15
V: TRBV7-3
J: TRBJ2-7
CDR3: CASSLTGTGKSEQYF

length: 14
V: TRBV3-1
J: TRBJ2-1
CDR3: CASSVELAVNEQFF

length: 14
V: TRBV9
J: TRBJ2-5
CDR3: CASSVSWGRETQYF

length: 14
V: TRBV12-3/TRBV12-4
J: TRBJ2-1
CDR3: CASTPTGKYNEQFF

length: 14
V: TRBV11-1
J: TRBJ2-7
CDR3: CASSLHTSGYEQYF

length: 14
V: TRBV6-2/TRBV6-3
J: TRBJ2-7
CDR3: CASSLPEGLAEQYF

length: 16
V: TRBV5-1
J: TRBJ1-2
CDR3: CASSLSSLTGGYGYTF

length: 12
V: TRBV20-1
J: TRBJ2-2
CDR3: CSARVFTGELFF

length: 16
V: TRBV29-1
J: TRBJ2-1
CDR3: CSVEGSRASSYNEQFF

length: 15
V: TRBV19
J: TRBJ2-5
CDR3: CASSILAGAQETQYF

length: 16
V: TRBV20-1
J: TRBJ1-1
CDR3: CSARDPRRGGDTEAFF

length: 16
V: TRBV6-5
J: TRBJ2-1
CDR3: CASSYRPSGEDNEQFF

length: 15
V: TRBV9
J: TRBJ2-1
CDR3: CASSVGDGSYNEQFF

length: 16
V: TRBV20-1
J: TRBJ1-2
CDR3: CSAREFSTGDLVGYTF

length: 14
V: TRBV20-1
J: TRBJ1-2
CDR3: CSADLTGGSYGYTF

length: 16
V: TRBV10-3
J: TRBJ1-5
CDR3: CAISESTREGRQPQHF

length: 13
V: TRBV23-1
J: TRBJ1-1
CDR3: CASSQDQETEAFF

length: 16
V: TRBV7-3
J: TRBJ2-1
CDR3: CASRPQAGGRGDEQFF

length: 15
V: TRBV5-6
J: TRBJ1-1
CDR3: CASSLAGQGDFEVFF